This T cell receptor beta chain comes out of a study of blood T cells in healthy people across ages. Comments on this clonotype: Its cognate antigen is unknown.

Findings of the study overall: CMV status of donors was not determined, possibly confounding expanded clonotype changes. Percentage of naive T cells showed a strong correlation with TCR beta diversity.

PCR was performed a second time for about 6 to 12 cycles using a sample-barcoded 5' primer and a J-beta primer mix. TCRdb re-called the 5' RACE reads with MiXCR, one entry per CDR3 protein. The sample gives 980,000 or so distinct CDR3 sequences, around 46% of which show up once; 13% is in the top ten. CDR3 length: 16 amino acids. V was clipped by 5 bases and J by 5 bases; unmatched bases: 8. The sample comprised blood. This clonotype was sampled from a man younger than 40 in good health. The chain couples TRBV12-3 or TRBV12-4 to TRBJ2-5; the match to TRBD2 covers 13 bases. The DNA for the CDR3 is TGTGCCAGCAGTCAACAGGGGACTAGCGGGGACGAGACCCAGTACTTC. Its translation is CASSQQGTSGDETQYF.